These T cell receptor beta chains were read from a single sample in a study of monozygotic twins with inflammatory bowel disease. TCRdb reanalyzed the 5' RACE reads and collapses them to one entry per CDR3 protein, without DNA. The sample includes under 200,000 distinct CDR3 sequences. What was sequenced was blood. These receptors came from a human donor with ulcerative colitis or Crohn's disease, or a healthy co-twin of an affected twin (not recorded which). CDR3s include the opening cysteine and the closing phenylalanine or tryptophan. The order of the fields is clone size, V gene, J gene, CDR3 protein. A row's size may be missing; if present it is once, few, many or a size class.

abundance: .; v_gene: TRBV15; j_gene: TRBJ2-1; CDR3aa: CATSRDRIYNEQFF
abundance: .; v_gene: TRBV5-1; j_gene: TRBJ2-4; CDR3aa: CASSLGDSVNKNIQYF
abundance: .; v_gene: TRBV11-2; j_gene: TRBJ2-1; CDR3aa: CASSLYRRLGREIPSSYNEQFF
abundance: .; v_gene: TRBV5-4; j_gene: TRBJ2-5; CDR3aa: CASSPGTVETQYF
abundance: .; v_gene: TRBV7-2; j_gene: TRBJ1-6; CDR3aa: CASSLTGGRNSPLHF
abundance: .; v_gene: TRBV19; j_gene: TRBJ1-4; CDR3aa: CASSISLDEKLFF
abundance: .; v_gene: TRBV20-1; j_gene: TRBJ1-2; CDR3aa: CSARDPGVTYGYTF
abundance: .; v_gene: TRBV13; j_gene: TRBJ1-2; CDR3aa: CASSLAERPYGYTF
abundance: .; v_gene: TRBV5-6; j_gene: TRBJ1-3; CDR3aa: CASSRDRGGGNTIYF
abundance: .; v_gene: TRBV12-3/TRBV12-4; j_gene: TRBJ1-2; CDR3aa: CASSPDRYRINYGYTF
abundance: .; v_gene: TRBV10-3; j_gene: TRBJ2-1; CDR3aa: CAISEPWGDEQFF
abundance: .; v_gene: TRBV3-1; j_gene: TRBJ1-2; CDR3aa: CASSPQGRGYTF
abundance: large; v_gene: TRBV20-1; j_gene: TRBJ2-1; CDR3aa: CSASSAGDYNEQFF
abundance: .; v_gene: TRBV7-3; j_gene: TRBJ2-1; CDR3aa: CASSLKGGGNPYNEQFF
abundance: .; v_gene: TRBV19; j_gene: TRBJ1-1; CDR3aa: CASRSIARGNTEAFF